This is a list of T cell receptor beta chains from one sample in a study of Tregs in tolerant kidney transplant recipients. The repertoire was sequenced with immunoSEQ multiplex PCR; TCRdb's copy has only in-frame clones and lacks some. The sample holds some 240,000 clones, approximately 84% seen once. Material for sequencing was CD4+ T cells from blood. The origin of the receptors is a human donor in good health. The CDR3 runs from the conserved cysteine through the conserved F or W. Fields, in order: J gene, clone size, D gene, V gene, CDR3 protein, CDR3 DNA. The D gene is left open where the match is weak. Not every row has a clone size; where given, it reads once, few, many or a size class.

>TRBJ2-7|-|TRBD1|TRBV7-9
CASSWGQGAEQYF
TGTGCCAGCAGCTGGGGACAGGGCGCCGAGCAGTACTTC
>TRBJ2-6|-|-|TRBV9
CASSPSPGAIYSGANVLTF
TGTGCCAGCAGCCCCTCCCCGGGGGCTATTTACTCTGGGGCCAACGTCCTGACTTTC
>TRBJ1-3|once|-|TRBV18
CASSPQDSGNTIYF
TGTGCCAGCTCACCACAGGACTCTGGAAACACCATATATTTT
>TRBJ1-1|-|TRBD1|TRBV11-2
CASSLTGDTEAFF
TGTGCCAGCAGCTTAACAGGGGACACTGAAGCTTTCTTT
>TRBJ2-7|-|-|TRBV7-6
CASSFESPSGHPYEQYF
TGTGCCAGCAGCTTCGAAAGCCCCTCGGGACACCCCTACGAGCAGTACTTC
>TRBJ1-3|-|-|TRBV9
CASGAGVGVNTIYF
TGTGCCAGCGGAGCGGGGGTAGGGGTAAACACCATATATTTT
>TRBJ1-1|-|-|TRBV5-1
CASSGPNTEAFF
TGCGCCAGCAGTGGGCCGAACACTGAAGCTTTCTTT
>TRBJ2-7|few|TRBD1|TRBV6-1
CASMTDGTGRGQYF
TGTGCCAGCATGACTGACGGGACAGGGCGCGGGCAGTACTTC
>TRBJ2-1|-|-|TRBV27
CASSLFGGRLYNEQFF
TGTGCCAGCAGTTTATTCGGGGGGCGCCTCTACAATGAGCAGTTCTTC
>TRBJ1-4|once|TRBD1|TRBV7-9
CASSVLDRGNEKLFF
TGTGCCAGCAGCGTATTGGACAGGGGTAATGAAAAACTGTTTTTT
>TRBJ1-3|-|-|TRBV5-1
CASSLDRAGNTIYF
TGCGCCAGCAGCTTGGACAGGGCTGGAAACACCATATATTTT
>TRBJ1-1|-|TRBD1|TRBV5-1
CASSSRTGSGTEAFF
TGCGCCAGCAGCTCAAGGACAGGGTCGGGAACTGAAGCTTTCTTT
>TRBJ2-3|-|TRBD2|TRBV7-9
CASSPLAGGTDTQYF
TGTGCCAGTTCCCCTTTGGCGGGGGGAACAGATACGCAGTATTTT
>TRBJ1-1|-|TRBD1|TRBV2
CASSFGQGAGNTEAFF
TGTGCCAGCAGTTTCGGACAGGGGGCCGGGAACACTGAAGCTTTCTTT
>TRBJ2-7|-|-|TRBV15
CATSRDQGRRGEQYF
TGTGCCACCAGCAGAGATCAAGGCAGGAGGGGCGAGCAGTACTTC
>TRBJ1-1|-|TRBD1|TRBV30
CACRPIGQVRGTEAFF
TGTGCCTGTAGGCCGATTGGACAGGTCAGGGGTACTGAAGCTTTCTTT
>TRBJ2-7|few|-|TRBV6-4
CASRGDTNYEQYF
TGTGCCAGCAGGGGTGACACAAACTACGAGCAGTACTTC
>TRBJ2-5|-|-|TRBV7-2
CASSPRLEQYF
TGTGCCAGCAGCCCTCGACTAGAGCAGTACTTC
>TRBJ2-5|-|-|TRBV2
CASGLPRKTQYF
TGTGCCAGCGGTCTCCCCCGGAAGACCCAGTACTTC
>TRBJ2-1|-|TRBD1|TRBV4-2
CASSQGDRGSYNEQFF
TGTGCCAGCAGCCAAGGGGACAGGGGCTCCTACAATGAGCAGTTCTTC
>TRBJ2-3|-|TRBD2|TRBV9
CASSSLAGVFMDTQYF
TGTGCCAGCAGCTCCCTAGCGGGAGTCTTCATGGATACGCAGTATTTT
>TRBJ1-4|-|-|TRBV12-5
CASGLVAGPFGGKLFF
TGTGCTAGTGGTTTGGTAGCAGGGCCCTTCGGAGGAAAACTGTTTTTT
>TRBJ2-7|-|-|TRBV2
CASSGSPFGYEQYF
TGTGCCAGCAGTGGATCACCGTTTGGGTACGAGCAGTACTTC
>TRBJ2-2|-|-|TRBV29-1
CSVADTGELFF
TGCAGCGTTGCTGACACCGGGGAGCTGTTTTTT
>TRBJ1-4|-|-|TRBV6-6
CASSYSSAGQEKLFF
TGTGCCAGCAGTTACTCGAGCGCGGGGCAAGAAAAACTGTTTTTT
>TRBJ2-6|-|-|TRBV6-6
CASSYEGSGANVLTF
TGTGCCAGCAGTTACGAGGGCTCTGGGGCCAACGTCCTGACTTTC
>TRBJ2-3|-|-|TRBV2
CASSVIRDTQYF
TGTGCCAGCAGCGTTATACGCGATACGCAGTATTTT
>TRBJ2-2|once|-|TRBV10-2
CASSERVTGELFF
TGCGCCAGCAGTGAGAGGGTCACCGGGGAGCTGTTTTTT
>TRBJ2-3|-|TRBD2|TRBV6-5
CASSYSAGGGGDTQYF
TGTGCCAGCAGTTACTCGGCGGGAGGGGGTGGAGATACGCAGTATTTT
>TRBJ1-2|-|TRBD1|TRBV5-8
CASSGPGQGYGYTF
TGTGCCAGCAGCGGACCGGGACAGGGTTATGGCTACACCTTC
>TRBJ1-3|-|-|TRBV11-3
CASSLGGPMDTIYF
TGTGCCAGCAGCTTAGGGGGTCCCATGGACACCATATATTTT
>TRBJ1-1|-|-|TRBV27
CASSLGPLVEAFF
TGTGCCAGCAGTTTAGGACCCTTGGTTGAAGCTTTCTTT
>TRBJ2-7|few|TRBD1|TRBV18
CASSPQGQVSSYEQYF
TGTGCCAGCTCACCACAGGGACAGGTCAGCTCCTACGAGCAGTACTTC
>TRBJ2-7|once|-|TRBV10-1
CASSRALGVYEQYF
TGCGCCAGCTCCAGGGCCCTGGGAGTCTACGAGCAGTACTTC
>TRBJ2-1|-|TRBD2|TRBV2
CASIGTSGGEQFF
TGTGCCAGCATCGGGACTAGCGGAGGTGAGCAGTTCTTC
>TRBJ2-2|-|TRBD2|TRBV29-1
CSVEGIAGYTGELFF
TGCAGCGTTGAGGGAATAGCGGGATATACCGGGGAGCTGTTTTTT
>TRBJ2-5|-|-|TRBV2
CASISQPHQETQYF
TGTGCCAGCATTTCCCAGCCCCACCAAGAGACCCAGTACTTC
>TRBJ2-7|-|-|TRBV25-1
CASSDPGRAYEQYF
TGTGCCAGCAGTGATCCCGGGCGAGCCTACGAGCAGTACTTC
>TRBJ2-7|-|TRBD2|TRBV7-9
CASSWGTSGFTYEQYF
TGTGCCAGCAGCTGGGGGACTAGCGGGTTCACCTACGAGCAGTACTTC